One sample yielded the 26 T cell receptor beta chains listed below, sequenced in a study of T cell responses to AZD1222 COVID-19 vaccine. The assay was immunoSEQ multiplex PCR, and TCRdb's table has in-frame clones only and misses some. The sample has 170,000 or so clones; 90% are singletons. Specimen: peripheral blood, collected on day 0 of AZD1222 vaccination. The source of these receptors is an adult in good health.

The chain combines TRBV7-6 with TRBJ1-2; weak D call: TRBD1 (5 bases). CDR1 and CDR2 (germline): SGHVS, FNYEAQ. The CDR3 contains 14 residues. V lost 1 base and J lost 6, with 12 bases in between. The CDR3 sequence is CASSLDPAGDGYTF. The CDR3 bases are TGTGCCAGCAGCTTAGATCCGGCGGGGGATGGCTACACCTTC.

The chain couples TRBV6-4 to TRBJ1-5; tentative D call: TRBD1 (6 bases). The germline gives CDR1 MRHNA, CDR2 SNTAGT. V lost 2 bases and J 4 bases, leaving 27 bases between the germline ends. There are 20 residues in the CDR3. Here the CDR3 DNA reads TGTGCCAGCAGTGACCGTATAGGACAGAGAAACGCCGCCCAAAATCAGCCCCAGCATTTT. Its translation is CASSDRIGQRNAAQNQPQHF.

The table lists this clone with a count of one. This chain links TRBV3-1 (or the pseudogene TRBV3-2) with TRBJ2-5; D remains ambiguous. CDR3 length equals 11 residues. Germline CDR1 LGHDT, CDR2 YNNKEL (reference sequence). Trimming cost V 4 bases and J 7 bases, with 7 bases left between them. The CDR3 bases are TGTGCCAGCAGCCTCCCCCGGACCCAGTACTTC. It yields the protein CASSLPRTQYF.

The chain joins TRBV7-2 to TRBJ1-2; possibly TRBD1 for D (5 bases). Germline V CDR1 and CDR2: SGHTA, FQGNSA. The V gene lost 5 bases and the J gene lost 7 bases, with 14 bases spanning the gap. This CDR3 spans 13 amino acids. The CDR3 loop is CASSGRDLSGYTF. The CDR3 DNA reads TGTGCCAGCAGCGGACGGGACCTCTCTGGCTACACCTTC.

The V gene is TRBV9, the J gene TRBJ2-5, with a weak D call TRBD2 (6 bases). Germline V gene lookup returns CDR1 SGDLS and CDR2 YYNGEE. This CDR3 comprises 14 residues. V lost 0 bases to trimming and J lost 5 bases, with 11 bases between them. CDR3 bases: TGTGCCAGCAGCGTAGCGGTCGGGGGTGAGACCCAGTACTTC. It codes for CASSVAVGGETQYF.

The V gene is TRBV9, the J gene TRBJ1-5; no clear D. With 4 bases removed from V and 5 bases from J, the gap between germline ends came to 13 bases. This CDR3 has 14 amino acids. CDR1 and CDR2 (germline): SGDLS, YYNGEE. CDR3 protein: CASSLSGSHQPQHF. For the CDR3, the DNA is TGTGCCAGCAGCCTGAGTGGAAGCCATCAGCCCCAGCATTTT. The whole variable domain, filled in from reference TRBV9 and TRBJ1-5, reads DSGVTQTPKHLITATGQRVTLRCSPRSGDLSVYWYQQSLDQGLQFLIQYYNGEERAKGNILERFSAQQFPDLHSELNLSSLELGDSALYFCASSLSGSHQPQHFGDGTRLSIL.

Only one count was recorded for this clone. The rearrangement joins TRBV18 to TRBJ2-1; possibly TRBD1 for D (5 bases). The CDR3 totals 13 residues. The V end was cut by 5 bases, the J end by 6 bases, with 11 bases between. Germline V gene lookup returns CDR1 KGHSH and CDR2 LQKENI. CDR3: CASSGLGANEQFF. The CDR3 region has the DNA TGTGCCAGCTCAGGGTTAGGGGCCAATGAGCAGTTCTTC.

The chain joins TRBV7-9 to TRBJ1-4; D remains ambiguous. Per the germline V gene, CDR1 is SEHNR and CDR2 is FQNEAQ (reference sequence). The CDR3 loop spans 15 amino acids. Trimming took off 3 bases at V and 8 bases at J, with 16 bases between the two ends. In nucleotides, the CDR3 is TGTGCCAGCAGCTTGGGCGCTCCACTCGGGGAAAAACTGTTTTTT. Translating gives CASSLGAPLGEKLFF.

The chain is built from TRBV7-2 and TRBJ2-2; no definite D call. Germline assignment: CDR1 SGHTA and CDR2 FQGNSA. Trimming took 3 bases from V and 0 from J, leaving 5 bases between them. This CDR3 has 14 amino acids. CDR3: CASSFGPNTGELFF. The DNA of the CDR3 is TGTGCCAGCAGCTTCGGGCCGAACACCGGGGAGCTGTTTTTT.

This chain uses TRBV4-3 with TRBJ1-1, with D unresolved. Germline V gene lookup returns CDR1 LGHNA and CDR2 YSLEER. The CDR3 has 13 residues. The V and J ends lost 0 bases and 1 base respectively, with 3 bases between them. For the CDR3, the DNA is TGCGCCAGCAGCCAAGAGACGAACACTGAAGCTTTCTTT. The encoded protein is CASSQETNTEAFF.

This chain joins TRBV7-8 and TRBJ2-5; D might be TRBD1 (6 bases). V shed 5 bases and J shed 5 bases, with 21 bases lying between them. CDR1 and CDR2 from the germline V gene are SGHVS and FQNEAQ. CDR3 size: 16 residues. The CDR3 loop is CASSLRQERAGETQYF. CDR3 bases: TGTGCCAGCAGCCTCAGACAGGAAAGGGCCGGGGAGACCCAGTACTTC.

This chain joins TRBV7-6 and TRBJ1-3, with D uncertain. Trimming removed 4 bases from V and 0 bases from J, with 13 bases in between. Germline V CDR1 and CDR2: SGHVS, FNYEAQ. There are 16 residues in the CDR3. This chain's CDR3 is CASSSGPGYSGNTIYF. CDR3 coding DNA: TGTGCCAGCAGCTCCGGCCCAGGATACTCTGGAAACACCATATATTTT.

The genes are TRBV3-1 (or the pseudogene TRBV3-2) and TRBJ1-2, with 8 bases aligning to TRBD1. Germline V gene sequence: CDR1 LGHDT, CDR2 YNNKEL (reference sequence). The CDR3 consists of 16 residues. Germline trimming cut 4 bases from V and 6 bases from J; bases unmatched to any gene: 13. Written as DNA, the CDR3 is TGTGCCAGCAGCCCGGTGGCAGGGGGCACGGGGCATGGCTACACCTTC. It yields the protein CASSPVAGGTGHGYTF.

The J gene is TRBJ1-1, the V gene TRBV7-9; D is uncertain. Per the germline V gene, CDR1 is SEHNR and CDR2 is FQNEAQ (reference sequence). Trimming took off 1 base at V and 7 bases at J, with 13 bases between the two ends. CDR3 size: 14 residues. The CDR3 nucleotides are TGTGCCAGCAGCTTAGTAAGGGAGGGAGGTGAAGCTTTCTTT. This sequence encodes CASSLVREGGEAFF. Together with reference TRBV7-9 and TRBJ1-1, the CDR3 gives the full variable domain: DTGVSQNPRHKITKRGQNVTFRCDPISEHNRLYWYRQTLGQGPEFLTYFQNEAQLEKSRLLSDRFSAERPKGSFSTLEIQRTEQGDSAMYLCASSLVREGGEAFFGQGTRLTVV.

V usage is TRBV28 and J usage is TRBJ2-3, with TRBD1 identical over 7 bases. This CDR3 is 14 amino acids long. Germline lookup yields CDR1 MDHEN and CDR2 SYDVKM. V was pared by 6 bases and J by 1 base, with 4 bases of the junction left unmatched. DNA for the CDR3: TGTGCCAGCAGCAGACAGGGTGGCACAGATACGCAGTATTTT. This encodes CASSRQGGTDTQYF.

The J gene is TRBJ2-3, the V gene TRBV30; 10 nucleotides match TRBD2. Germline assignment: CDR1 GTSNPN and CDR2 SVGIG (reference sequence). This CDR3 spans 15 amino acids. J lost 2 bases, V lost 0 bases, and 2 bases had no gene match. In nucleotides, the CDR3 is TGTGCCTGGAGTGTACTAGCGGGGTACACAGATACGCAGTATTTT. Translated: CAWSVLAGYTDTQYF.

This chain uses TRBV30 with TRBJ1-4, with D tentatively TRBD1 (5 bases). CDR3 size: 15 residues. CDR1 is GTSNPN and CDR2 is SVGIG in the germline V gene (reference sequence). CDR3 loop: CAGNTQWGKGEKLFF. The DNA for the CDR3 is TGTGCTGGAAATACCCAGTGGGGGAAAGGGGAAAAACTGTTTTTT.

This sequence joins TRBV5-1 and TRBJ1-2; no clear D. The CDR3 has 14 amino acids. With 0 bases removed from V and 4 bases from J, the gap between germline ends came to 10 bases. From germline, CDR1 is SGHRS and CDR2 YFSETQ. CDR3 residues: CASSLDEVSYGYTF. The CDR3 DNA sequence: TGCGCCAGCAGCTTGGATGAGGTCAGCTATGGCTACACCTTC.

The V gene is TRBV5-5, the J gene TRBJ1-2; the match to TRBD1 covers 7 bases. J was trimmed by 0 bases and V by 4 bases; bases with no gene match: 6. Germline loops: CDR1 SGHKS, CDR2 YYEKEE (reference sequence). The CDR3 loop spans 15 amino acids. CDR3 sequence reads: CASSRGTATNYGYTF. DNA of the CDR3: TGTGCCAGCAGCCGCGGGACAGCGACTAACTATGGCTACACCTTC.

The chain combines TRBV19 with TRBJ1-2; D unresolved. The V and J ends lost 10 bases and 1 base respectively, with 13 bases between them. The CDR3 is made up of 13 amino acids. Germline V gene lookup returns CDR1 LNHDA and CDR2 SQIVND (reference sequence). CDR3 protein: CATLRTGNYGYTF. DNA for the CDR3: TGTGCCACCCTCCGAACTGGTAACTATGGCTACACCTTC.

The chain recombines TRBV7-2 with TRBJ1-2; D unresolved. This CDR3 has 13 residues. V was trimmed by 7 bases and J by 2 bases, leaving 11 bases between them. Per germline, CDR1 SGHTA and CDR2 FQGNSA. The CDR3 sequence: CASKSTANYGYTF. CDR3 nucleotide sequence: TGTGCCAGCAAATCGACGGCGAACTATGGCTACACCTTC.

The chain has TRBV6-2 or TRBV6-3 and TRBJ2-7, with a tentative D call TRBD1 (6 bases). Trimming shortened V by 3 bases and J by 4 bases, and 13 bases separated the two germline ends. CDR3 length equals 14 residues. Germline CDR1 MNHEY, CDR2 SVGEGT. In nucleotides, the CDR3 is TGTGCCAGCAGTTATTCCCCGCAGGGGTACGAGCAGTACTTC. Translating gives CASSYSPQGYEQYF.

The chain has TRBV4-3 and TRBJ1-1, with D uncertain. The V gene lost 0 bases and the J gene lost 3 bases, with 11 bases spanning the gap. Germline CDR1 is LGHNA and CDR2 is YSLEER. This CDR3 is built from 15 residues. The DNA for the CDR3 is TGCGCCAGCAGCCAAGATTATGGCACTTACACTGAAGCTTTCTTT. Its translation is CASSQDYGTYTEAFF.

The rearrangement joins TRBV6-5 to TRBJ1-4, with D uncertain. V was cut by 6 bases and J by 7 bases, with 9 bases left in between. CDR1 is MNHEY and CDR2 is SVGAGI in the germline V gene. This CDR3 spans 12 amino acids. The CDR3 protein is CASRGWGEKLFF. The CDR3 DNA reads TGTGCCAGCAGGGGATGGGGTGAAAAACTGTTTTTT.

The chain has TRBV4-2 and TRBJ2-7, with 16 bases lining up with TRBD2. Germline V gene lookup returns CDR1 LGHNA and CDR2 YNFKEQ. The V gene end was trimmed by 0 bases and the J gene end by 1 base; junction bases not matched to a gene: 6. This CDR3 region has 19 residues. CDR3: CASSQEGTSGGGISYEQYF. Written as DNA, the CDR3 is TGTGCCAGCAGCCAAGAAGGGACTAGCGGGGGGGGAATATCCTACGAGCAGTACTTC.

The V call is TRBV9, the J call TRBJ2-1; the D gene is possibly TRBD1 (6 bases). Germline CDR1 is SGDLS and CDR2 is YYNGEE. Trimming took off 3 bases at V and 5 bases at J, with 18 bases between the two ends. There are 16 residues in the CDR3. In nucleotides, the CDR3 is TGTGCCAGCAGCGGGTGGGGACACGGAGGCAACAATGAGCAGTTCTTC. Amino acid sequence: CASSGWGHGGNNEQFF.